This TCR beta chain is from a study of T cell repertoires in cytomegalovirus infection. Study information: Matching HLA type and CMV infection were both indicated by public TCR beta signatures. Study conclusions and caveats: Dominant in the ex vivo response were TCR beta clonotypes restricted by HLA-C and specific for CMV. Cumulative public TCR beta family frequency identified CMV carriers with the relevant HLA.

A remark on this clonotype: Its antigen is not identified.

TCRdb processed the reads anew with MiXCR; each CDR3 protein has one entry. The table records roughly 150,000 distinct CDR3 sequences, 20% to 30% of them present only once. The source material was PBMCs. The TCR sequence derives from a human donor in good health (CMV status not recorded). Some clones in this sample may be carry-over from other donors' samples.

The CDR3 protein is CASSRIRTSGGDNNEQFF. In nucleotides, the CDR3 is TGTGCCAGCAGTCGAATTCGAACTAGCGGGGGAGACAACAATGAGCAGTTCTTC. This chain joins TRBV28 and TRBJ2-1; 11 bases align to TRBD2. This CDR3 spans 18 amino acids. V lost 5 bases and J lost 5; bases outside the gene matches: 14. In germline, CDR1 is MDHEN, CDR2 SYDVKM.